The 13 T cell receptor beta chains listed next were all sequenced from one sample in a study of blood T cell repertoires in COVID-19. This table comes from immunoSEQ multiplex PCR, and its TCRdb copy is limited to in-frame clones, with some not included. The table records roughly 350,000 clones, roughly 85% of them present only once. The sequencing sample was made of peripheral blood. These receptors all come from a young woman with acute or convalescent COVID-19.

Comment on this clone: The sample holds other DNA sequences that translate to the same CDR3. The genes are TRBV24-1 and TRBJ1-5; D unclear. Germline V lookup: CDR1 KGHDR, CDR2 SFDVKD. Trimming shortened V by 5 bases and J by 7 bases, and 11 bases separated the two germline ends. The CDR3 consists of 13 residues. CDR3 nucleotides: TGTGCCACCAGTGCCGCAGGAGGGCAGCCCCAGCATTTT. As protein: CATSAAGGQPQHF.

CDR3 region: CASRGLGGQGNTIYF. DNA for the CDR3: TGTGCCAGCAGGGGATTAGGGGGCCAAGGAAACACCATATATTTT. The chain couples TRBV2 to TRBJ1-3, with 7 bases that match TRBD1. Germline V lookup: CDR1 SNHLY, CDR2 FYNNEI. The ends lost 6 bases at V and 4 bases at J; junction bases unmatched: 9. CDR3 length equals 15 residues.

In this sample, this clone turned up once. The rearrangement uses TRBV19 and TRBJ1-1; a possible D gene is TRBD1 (5 bases). V lost 0 bases to trimming and J lost 3 bases, with 11 bases between them. This CDR3 is 15 amino acids long. CDR1 and CDR2 (germline): LNHDA, SQIVND (reference sequence). CDR3 sequence reads: CASSIDATDYTEAFF. CDR3 DNA sequence: TGTGCCAGTAGTATAGACGCGACAGATTACACTGAAGCTTTCTTT.

A single count supports this clone. This rearrangement joins TRBV4-1 to TRBJ1-1, with a weak D call TRBD1 (5 bases). CDR1 and CDR2 from the germline V gene are MGHRA and YSYEKL. The CDR3 consists of 15 residues. The V end lost 4 bases, the J end lost 0 bases, and 12 bases lay between the germline ends. DNA of the CDR3: TGCGCCAGCAGCCCTGGGGGGGAGGTGAACACTGAAGCTTTCTTT. It encodes CASSPGGEVNTEAFF.

This clone was picked up a small number of times. This chain uses TRBV5-1 with TRBJ2-7; D may be TRBD2 (5 bases). The CDR3 is made up of 14 amino acids. V was trimmed by 9 bases and J by 1 base, leaving 17 bases between them. Germline V gives CDR1 SGHRS, CDR2 YFSETQ. CDR3 DNA sequence: TGCGCCACAGCAAGGGAGCCGACTTCCTACGAGCAGTACTTC. Translating it yields CATAREPTSYEQYF.

This chain joins TRBV29-1 and TRBJ1-2, with D possibly TRBD1 on 6 matching bases. The CDR3 has 12 amino acids. Per germline, CDR1 SQVTM and CDR2 ANQGSEA. V lost 4 bases to trimming and J lost 6 bases, with 12 bases between them. As DNA, the CDR3 is TGCAGCGTTGTTGTTTCAGGGGATGGCTACACCTTC. It codes for CSVVVSGDGYTF.

The chain couples TRBV12-5 to TRBJ2-1; D is perhaps TRBD1 (6 bases). The CDR3 is 17 residues long. Germline assignment: CDR1 LGHNT and CDR2 FRNRAP. The V end was cut by 2 bases, the J end by 3 bases, with 17 bases between. DNA of the CDR3: TGTGCTAGTGGTTTGCCGTCGACAGGTTTGGGCTACAATGAGCAGTTCTTC. As protein: CASGLPSTGLGYNEQFF. Supplemented by reference TRBV12-5 and TRBJ2-1, the full variable domain reads DARVTQTPRHKVTEMGQEVTMRCQPILGHNTVFWYRQTMMQGLELLAYFRNRAPLDDSGMPKDRFSAEMPDATLATLKIQPSEPRDSAVYFCASGLPSTGLGYNEQFFGPGTRLTVL.

The chain employs TRBV5-6 and TRBJ2-6; D is possibly TRBD2 (7 bases). Germline-derived CDR1 and CDR2 are SGHDT and YYEEEE. The CDR3 length is 19 residues. Trimming stripped 1 base from V and 0 bases from J, with 17 bases between. The CDR3 DNA follows: TGTGCCAGCAGCTTGCGGGGGGCCCCAAGGGTCTCTGGGGCCAACGTCCTGACTTTC. Its protein product is CASSLRGAPRVSGANVLTF.

The chain is built from TRBV6-6 and TRBJ2-5, with 11 bases that match TRBD2. This CDR3 spans 15 amino acids. The germline CDR1 and CDR2 sequences are MNHNY and SVGAGI (reference sequence). Trimming removed 3 bases from V and 7 bases from J; junction bases left unmatched: 7. Written as DNA, the CDR3 is TGTGCCAGCAGTTATTCTAGCGGGGGGCTGGGGACCCAGTACTTC. Its translation is CASSYSSGGLGTQYF.

The chain joins TRBV30 to TRBJ1-1; D might be TRBD1 (5 bases). Germline V lookup: CDR1 GTSNPN, CDR2 SVGIG (reference sequence). This CDR3 has 11 residues. V lost 5 bases and J lost 5, with 9 bases in between. The CDR3 loop is CAWAGGTEAFF. DNA of the CDR3: TGTGCCTGGGCTGGGGGGACTGAAGCTTTCTTT.

V usage is TRBV11-2 and J usage is TRBJ1-4, with 8 bases that match TRBD1. V lost 5 bases and J lost 12; bases outside the gene matches: 11. This CDR3 region has 14 residues. CDR1 is SGHAT, CDR2 FQNNGV, per germline. The CDR3 sequence is CASSVAGGATQLFF. The CDR3 nucleotides read TGTGCCAGCAGCGTCGCAGGGGGCGCGACCCAACTGTTTTTT.

J is TRBJ1-6 and V is TRBV19; TRBD1 matches at 7 bases. Per germline, CDR1 LNHDA and CDR2 SQIVND (reference sequence). V shed 5 bases and J 10 bases; nucleotides not matched to a gene: 5. CDR3 length equals 13 residues. CDR3 residues: CASSGQGDSPLHF. The CDR3 nucleotides are TGTGCCAGTAGTGGTCAGGGGGACTCACCCCTCCACTTT.

This chain connects TRBV6-1 to TRBJ2-1, with 12 nucleotides matching TRBD2. The CDR3 sequence is 16 residues long. Germline values: CDR1 MNHNS, CDR2 SASEGT. The junction had 1 base not matched to a gene; V was cut back by 4 bases and J by 0 bases. The CDR3 nucleotides are TGTGCCAGCAGTGTGACTAGCGGGAGCTCCTACAATGAGCAGTTCTTC. Protein: CASSVTSGSSYNEQFF.